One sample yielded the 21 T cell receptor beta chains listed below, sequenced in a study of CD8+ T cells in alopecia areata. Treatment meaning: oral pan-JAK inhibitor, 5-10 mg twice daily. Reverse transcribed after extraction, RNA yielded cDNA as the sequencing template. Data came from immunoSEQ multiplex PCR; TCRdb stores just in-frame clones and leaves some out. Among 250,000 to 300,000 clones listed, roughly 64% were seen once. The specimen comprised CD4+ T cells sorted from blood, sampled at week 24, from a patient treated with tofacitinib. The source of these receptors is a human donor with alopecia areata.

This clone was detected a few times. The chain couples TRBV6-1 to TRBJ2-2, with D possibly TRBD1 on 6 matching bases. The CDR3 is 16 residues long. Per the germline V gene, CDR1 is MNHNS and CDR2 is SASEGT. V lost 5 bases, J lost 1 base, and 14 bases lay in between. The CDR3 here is CASSKDRRRNTGELFF. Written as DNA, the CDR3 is TGTGCCAGCAGTAAAGACAGGAGAAGGAACACCGGGGAGCTGTTTTTT.

The CDR3 sequence: CASSPQGVAYQPQHF. The CDR3 nucleotides read TGTGCCAGCAGTCCACAGGGGGTGGCCTATCAGCCCCAGCATTTT. V is TRBV7-2 and J is TRBJ1-5, with 8 bases matching TRBD1. V was pared by 6 bases and J by 5 bases, with 9 bases of the junction left unmatched. The CDR3 totals 15 residues. CDR1 is SGHTA and CDR2 is FQGNSA in the germline V gene.

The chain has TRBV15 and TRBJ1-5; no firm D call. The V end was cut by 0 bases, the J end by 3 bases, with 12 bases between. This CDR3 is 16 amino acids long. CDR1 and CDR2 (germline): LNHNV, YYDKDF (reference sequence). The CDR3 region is CATSREVGPNNQPQHF. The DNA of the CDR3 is TGTGCCACCAGCAGAGAGGTTGGGCCTAACAATCAGCCCCAGCATTTT.

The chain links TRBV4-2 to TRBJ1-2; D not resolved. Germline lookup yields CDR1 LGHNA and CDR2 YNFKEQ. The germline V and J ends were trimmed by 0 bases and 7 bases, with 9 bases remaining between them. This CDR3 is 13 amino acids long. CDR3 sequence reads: CASSQDKARGYTF. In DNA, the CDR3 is TGTGCCAGCAGCCAAGATAAGGCCCGTGGCTACACCTTC.

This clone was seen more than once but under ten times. Here the CDR3 DNA reads TGCAGCGCCCGGCCGGGCCGACAAGAGACCCAGTACTTC. Residues: CSARPGRQETQYF. The genes are TRBV29-1 and TRBJ2-5; D gene unclear. This CDR3 has 13 residues. CDR1 is SQVTM, CDR2 ANQGSEA, per germline. Trimming shortened V by 7 bases and J by 2 bases, and 14 bases separated the two germline ends.

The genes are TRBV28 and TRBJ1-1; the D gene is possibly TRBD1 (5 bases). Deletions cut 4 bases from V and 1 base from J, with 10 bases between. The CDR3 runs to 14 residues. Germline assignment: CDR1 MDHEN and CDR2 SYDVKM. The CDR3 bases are TGTGCCAGCAGTTCTGGGACCTGGAACACTGAAGCTTTCTTT. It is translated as CASSSGTWNTEAFF. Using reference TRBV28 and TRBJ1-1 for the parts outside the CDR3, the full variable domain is DVKVTQSSRYLVKRTGEKVFLECVQDMDHENMFWYRQDPGLGLRLIYFSYDVKMKEKGDIPEGYSVSREKKERFSLILESASTNQTSMYLCASSSGTWNTEAFFGQGTRLTVV.

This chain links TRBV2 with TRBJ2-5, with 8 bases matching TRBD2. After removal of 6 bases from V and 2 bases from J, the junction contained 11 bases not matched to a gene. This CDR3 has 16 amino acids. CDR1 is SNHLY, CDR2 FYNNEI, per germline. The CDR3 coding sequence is TGTGCCAGCAGGGCCCCTAGCGGGTGGGCTCAAGAGACCCAGTACTTC. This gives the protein CASRAPSGWAQETQYF. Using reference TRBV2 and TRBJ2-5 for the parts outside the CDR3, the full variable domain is EPEVTQTPSHQVTQMGQEVILRCVPISNHLYFYWYRQILGQKVEFLVSFYNNEISEKSEIFDDQFSVERPDGSNFTLKIRSTKLEDSAMYFCASRAPSGWAQETQYFGPGTRLLVL.

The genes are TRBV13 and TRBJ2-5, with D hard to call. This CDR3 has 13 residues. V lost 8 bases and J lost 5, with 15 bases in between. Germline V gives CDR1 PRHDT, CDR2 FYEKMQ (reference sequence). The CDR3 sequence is CASGSRHLETQYF. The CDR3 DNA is TGTGCCAGCGGTTCGCGGCATTTGGAGACCCAGTACTTC.

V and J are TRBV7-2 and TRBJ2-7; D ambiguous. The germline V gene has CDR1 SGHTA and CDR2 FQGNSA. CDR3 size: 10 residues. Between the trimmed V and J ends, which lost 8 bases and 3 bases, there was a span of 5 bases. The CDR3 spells CASGLYEQYF. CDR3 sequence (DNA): TGTGCCAGCGGTCTCTACGAGCAGTACTTC.

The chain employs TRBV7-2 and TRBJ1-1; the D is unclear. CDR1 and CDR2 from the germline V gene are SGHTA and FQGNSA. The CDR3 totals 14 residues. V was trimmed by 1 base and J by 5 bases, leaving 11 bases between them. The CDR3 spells CASSLERIGTEAFF. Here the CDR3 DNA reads TGTGCCAGCAGCTTAGAGCGGATTGGGACTGAAGCTTTCTTT.

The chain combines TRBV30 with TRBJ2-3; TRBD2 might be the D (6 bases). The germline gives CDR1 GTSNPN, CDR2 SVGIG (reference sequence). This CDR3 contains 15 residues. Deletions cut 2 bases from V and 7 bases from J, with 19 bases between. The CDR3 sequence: CAWSSSGGPLNTQYF. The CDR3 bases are TGTGCCTGGAGTAGTAGCGGAGGGCCCTTGAATACGCAGTATTTT.

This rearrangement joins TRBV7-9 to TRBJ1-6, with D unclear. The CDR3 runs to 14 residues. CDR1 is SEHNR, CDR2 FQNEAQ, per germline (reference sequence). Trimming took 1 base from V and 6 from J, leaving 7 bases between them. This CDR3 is CASSLVASNSPLHF. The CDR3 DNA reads TGTGCCAGCAGCTTAGTGGCCTCTAATTCACCCCTCCACTTT. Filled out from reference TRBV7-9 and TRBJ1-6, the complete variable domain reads DTGVSQNPRHKITKRGQNVTFRCDPISEHNRLYWYRQTLGQGPEFLTYFQNEAQLEKSRLLSDRFSAERPKGSFSTLEIQRTEQGDSAMYLCASSLVASNSPLHFGNGTRLTVT.

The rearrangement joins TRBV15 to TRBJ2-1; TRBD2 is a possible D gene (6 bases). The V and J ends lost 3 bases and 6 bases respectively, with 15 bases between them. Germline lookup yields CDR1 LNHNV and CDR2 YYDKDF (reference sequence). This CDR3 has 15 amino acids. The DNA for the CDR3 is TGTGCCACCAGCAGTCCCCTCGGGGGACGCAATGAGCAGTTCTTC. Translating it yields CATSSPLGGRNEQFF.

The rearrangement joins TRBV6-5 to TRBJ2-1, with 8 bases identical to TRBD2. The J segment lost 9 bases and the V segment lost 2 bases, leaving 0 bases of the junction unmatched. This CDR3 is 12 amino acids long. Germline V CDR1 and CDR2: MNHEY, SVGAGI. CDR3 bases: TGTGCCAGCAGTTACCGGGGGGGTGAGCAGTTCTTC. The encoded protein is CASSYRGGEQFF.

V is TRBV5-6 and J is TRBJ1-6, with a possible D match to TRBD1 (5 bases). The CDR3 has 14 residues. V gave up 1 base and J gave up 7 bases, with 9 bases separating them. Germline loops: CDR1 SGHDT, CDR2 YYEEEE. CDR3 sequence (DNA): TGTGCCAGCAGCTTGAGTAGGGGAAATTCACCCCTCCACTTT. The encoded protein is CASSLSRGNSPLHF. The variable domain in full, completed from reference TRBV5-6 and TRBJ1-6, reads DAGVTQSPTHLIKTRGQQVTLRCSPKSGHDTVSWYQQALGQGPQFIFQYYEEEERQRGNFPDRFSGHQFPNYSSELNVNALLLGDSALYLCASSLSRGNSPLHFGNGTRLTVT.

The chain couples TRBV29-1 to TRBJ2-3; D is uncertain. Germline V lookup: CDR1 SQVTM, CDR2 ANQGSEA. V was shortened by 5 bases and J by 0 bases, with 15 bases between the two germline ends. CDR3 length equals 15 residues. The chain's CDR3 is CSVRTDVTSTDTQYF. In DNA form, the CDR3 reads TGCAGCGTTCGGACGGACGTGACTAGCACAGATACGCAGTATTTT.

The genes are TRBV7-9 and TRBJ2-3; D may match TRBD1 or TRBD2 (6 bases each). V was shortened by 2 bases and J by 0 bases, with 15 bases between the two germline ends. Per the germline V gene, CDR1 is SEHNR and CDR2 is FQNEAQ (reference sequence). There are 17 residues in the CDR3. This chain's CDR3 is CASSLPRGRGSTDTQYF. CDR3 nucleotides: TGTGCCAGCAGCTTACCTCGGGGGCGGGGTAGCACAGATACGCAGTATTTT. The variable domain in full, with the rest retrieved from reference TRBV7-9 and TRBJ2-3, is DTGVSQNPRHKITKRGQNVTFRCDPISEHNRLYWYRQTLGQGPEFLTYFQNEAQLEKSRLLSDRFSAERPKGSFSTLEIQRTEQGDSAMYLCASSLPRGRGSTDTQYFGPGTRLTVL.

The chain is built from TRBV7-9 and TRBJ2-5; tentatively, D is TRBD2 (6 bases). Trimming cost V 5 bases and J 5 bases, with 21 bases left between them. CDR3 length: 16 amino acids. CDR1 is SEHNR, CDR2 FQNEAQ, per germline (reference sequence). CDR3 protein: CASSHPMGGKGETQYF. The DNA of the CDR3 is TGTGCCAGCAGCCACCCGATGGGGGGAAAAGGGGAGACCCAGTACTTC.

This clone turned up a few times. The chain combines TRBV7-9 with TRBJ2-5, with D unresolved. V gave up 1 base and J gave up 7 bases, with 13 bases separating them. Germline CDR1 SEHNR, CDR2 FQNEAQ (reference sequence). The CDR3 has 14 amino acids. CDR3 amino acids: CASSLVNPAGTQYF. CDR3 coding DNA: TGTGCCAGCAGCTTAGTAAATCCAGCAGGGACCCAGTACTTC.

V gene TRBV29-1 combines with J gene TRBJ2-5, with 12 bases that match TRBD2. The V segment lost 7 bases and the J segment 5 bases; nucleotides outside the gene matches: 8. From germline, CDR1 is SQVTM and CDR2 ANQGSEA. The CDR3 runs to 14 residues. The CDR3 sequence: CSAPTSGGRETQYF. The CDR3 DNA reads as TGCAGCGCACCGACTAGCGGGGGAAGGGAGACCCAGTACTTC.

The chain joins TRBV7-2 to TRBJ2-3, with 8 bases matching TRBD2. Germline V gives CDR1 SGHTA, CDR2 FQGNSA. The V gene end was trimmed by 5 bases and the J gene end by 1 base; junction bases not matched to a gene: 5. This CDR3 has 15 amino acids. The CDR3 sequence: CASSRSSGGTDTQYF. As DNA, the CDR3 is TGTGCCAGCAGCAGAAGTAGCGGGGGCACAGATACGCAGTATTTT.